A selection of T cell receptor beta chains follows, all from one sample in a study of blood T cell repertoires in COVID-19. Assay: immunoSEQ multiplex PCR; the TCRdb copy retains only in-frame clones and omits some. The sample yields 270,000 or so clones, about 90% seen once. What was sequenced was PBMCs or T cells enriched from blood (not recorded which). The source is a woman between 25 and 40 years old with acute COVID-19. Both conserved end residues are part of each CDR3. Each record gives: J gene, clone size, V gene, D gene, CDR3 protein, CDR3 DNA. A D gene is named only where the DNA matches it firmly. Rows may omit the clone size; those that give it use once, few, many or a size class.

J: TRBJ2-2
size: NA
V: TRBV7-7
D: TRBD1
CDR3: CASSPGTGNLNTGELFF
DNA: TGTGCCAGCAGCCCAGGGACAGGAAATTTGAACACCGGGGAGCTGTTTTTT

J: TRBJ2-3
size: NA
V: TRBV28
D: NA
CDR3: CASSSQQGTSVDTQYF
DNA: TGTGCCAGCAGTTCCCAACAGGGGACTTCGGTAGATACGCAGTATTTT

J: TRBJ1-2
size: once
V: TRBV28
D: TRBD1
CDR3: CASSTQGANYGYTF
DNA: TGTGCCAGCAGTACACAGGGGGCTAACTATGGCTACACCTTC

J: TRBJ1-5
size: NA
V: TRBV2
D: NA
CDR3: CASSERGLSNQPQHF
DNA: TGTGCCAGCAGTGAGCGGGGCCTTAGCAATCAGCCCCAGCATTTT

J: TRBJ2-3
size: NA
V: TRBV11-2
D: NA
CDR3: CASSLGAQSTDTQYF
DNA: TGTGCCAGCAGCTTAGGAGCGCAGAGCACAGATACGCAGTATTTT

J: TRBJ2-1
size: once
V: TRBV7-9
D: NA
CDR3: CASRSGQREQFF
DNA: TGTGCCAGCAGATCTGGACAGCGCGAGCAGTTCTTC

J: TRBJ1-1
size: once
V: TRBV2
D: NA
CDR3: CASYDRNTEAFF
DNA: TGTGCCAGCTATGACAGGAACACTGAAGCTTTCTTT

J: TRBJ2-3
size: few
V: TRBV9
D: TRBD2
CDR3: CASSKGLAGGPTDTQYF
DNA: TGTGCCAGCAGCAAGGGTCTAGCGGGAGGGCCAACAGATACGCAGTATTTT

J: TRBJ2-2
size: NA
V: TRBV27
D: TRBD2
CDR3: CASSLTGGRGRLNTGELFF
DNA: TGTGCCAGCAGTTTAACGGGGGGTCGAGGGAGGCTGAACACCGGGGAGCTGTTTTTT

J: TRBJ2-7
size: few
V: TRBV3-1/TRBV3-2
D: NA
CDR3: CASSQDAGEQYF
DNA: TGTGCCAGCAGCCAAGATGCGGGGGAGCAGTACTTC

J: TRBJ2-7
size: NA
V: TRBV6-5
D: TRBD2
CDR3: CASRGTSGYEQYF
DNA: TGTGCCAGCAGAGGGACTAGCGGATACGAGCAGTACTTC

J: TRBJ1-5
size: NA
V: TRBV6-1
D: NA
CDR3: CASSEGFYSSQPQHF
DNA: TGTGCCAGCAGTGAAGGGTTCTATTCCTCTCAGCCCCAGCATTTT

J: TRBJ2-2
size: once
V: TRBV2
D: NA
CDR3: CASKVEGGGELFF
DNA: TGTGCCAGCAAAGTGGAAGGGGGCGGGGAGCTGTTTTTT

J: TRBJ1-6
size: NA
V: TRBV6-2/TRBV6-3
D: NA
CDR3: CASSYSSPGRNSPLHF
DNA: TGTGCCAGCAGTTACTCGAGTCCGGGTAGGAATTCACCCCTCCACTTT

J: TRBJ1-1
size: NA
V: TRBV7-3
D: TRBD1
CDR3: CASSPQGGGNTEAFF
DNA: TGTGCCAGCAGCCCCCAGGGGGGAGGGAACACTGAAGCTTTCTTT

J: TRBJ2-1
size: NA
V: TRBV24-1
D: TRBD2
CDR3: CATSPLAGNNNEQFF
DNA: TGTGCCACCAGTCCCCTAGCGGGGAACAACAATGAGCAGTTCTTC

J: TRBJ2-2
size: NA
V: TRBV27
D: TRBD1
CDR3: CASRPGTANTGELFF
DNA: TGTGCCAGCAGACCGGGGACAGCGAACACCGGGGAGCTGTTTTTT

J: TRBJ1-3
size: NA
V: TRBV9
D: NA
CDR3: CASSVGPWRNTIYF
DNA: TGTGCCAGCAGCGTTGGACCCTGGAGGAACACCATATATTTT

J: TRBJ1-2
size: NA
V: TRBV27
D: NA
CDR3: CASSPGQGWYYGYTF
DNA: TGTGCCAGCAGTCCCGGCCAGGGATGGTACTATGGCTACACCTTC

J: TRBJ2-7
size: NA
V: TRBV4-3
D: TRBD2
CDR3: CASSLGRLAGEQYF
DNA: TGCGCCAGCAGCCTCGGGAGACTAGCAGGCGAGCAGTACTTC

J: TRBJ2-1
size: once
V: TRBV27
D: TRBD2
CDR3: CASSLSFLAGAYNEQFF
DNA: TGTGCCAGCAGTTTATCGTTTCTAGCGGGGGCCTACAATGAGCAGTTCTTC

J: TRBJ2-3
size: NA
V: TRBV5-5
D: NA
CDR3: CASSLGLADTDTQYF
DNA: TGTGCCAGCAGCTTGGGTCTTGCGGACACAGATACGCAGTATTTT

J: TRBJ2-7
size: NA
V: TRBV27
D: NA
CDR3: CASSSGQGIYEQYF
DNA: TGTGCCAGCAGTTCCGGCCAGGGTATCTACGAGCAGTACTTC

J: TRBJ2-1
size: NA
V: TRBV11-3
D: TRBD2
CDR3: CASSLDDASGRPHNEQFF
DNA: TGTGCCAGCAGCTTAGATGATGCTAGCGGGAGACCACACAATGAGCAGTTCTTC